This T cell receptor beta chain was sequenced for a study of radiotherapy plus CTLA-4 blockade in lung cancer. Study as a whole: Among all patients, about 19% showed objective responses, while 30% to 35% had disease control. Findings and limits, study-wide: After radiotherapy and ipilimumab, tumor-derived clones expanded in peripheral blood.

Germline values: CDR1 LGHNA, CDR2 YSLEER. The CDR3 length is 15 residues. The J segment lost 4 bases and the V segment lost 0 bases, leaving 5 bases of the junction unmatched. Assay used: immunoSEQ multiplex PCR; TCRdb lists only in-frame clones, some missing. Found here are roughly 62,000 clones, around 69% of them singletons; the top ten hold 2.5% to 3%. Turning to this clone: What it recognizes is unknown.

Lung cancer patients with chemo-refractory metastatic non-small-cell disease were given focal radiation plus CTLA-4 blockade with ipilimumab. This TCR came from a human donor with non-small cell lung cancer who had a complete response to radiotherapy plus ipilimumab. The rearrangement links TRBV4-3 to TRBJ1-1; 7 bases map to TRBD1. Sequenced here: peripheral blood, sampled from a patient treated with radiotherapy plus ipilimumab. CDR3 DNA sequence: TGCGCCAGCAGCCAAGAGAACAGGGGCGGCACTGAAGCTTTCTTT. Amino acids: CASSQENRGGTEAFF.